These 27 T cell receptor beta chains came from one sample sequenced in a study of cytomegalovirus exposure and HLA in healthy donors. PCR involved 60 Vbeta and 13 Jbeta primers. The data were produced by immunoSEQ multiplex PCR, yet TCRdb's version contains in-frame clones alone and is incomplete. Of 150,000 to 200,000 clones listed, approximately 82% are singletons. Sequenced sample: PBMCs. These receptors all come from a male donor in good health and CMV-seronegative.

This chain links TRBV9 with TRBJ2-3; TRBD2 matches 8 bases. V lost 0 bases to trimming and J lost 4 bases; unmatched junction nucleotides: 7. The germline gives CDR1 SGDLS, CDR2 YYNGEE. There are 16 residues in the CDR3. CDR3 region: CASSVGAGGGADTQYF. In DNA, the CDR3 is TGTGCCAGCAGCGTAGGGGCGGGGGGCGGCGCAGATACGCAGTATTTT.

The chain uses TRBV29-1 and TRBJ2-7; 9 nucleotides match TRBD1. The CDR3 runs to 12 residues. The V segment lost 7 bases and the J segment 7 bases; nucleotides outside the gene matches: 8. Germline CDR1 SQVTM, CDR2 ANQGSEA. The CDR3 bases are TGCAGCGCCGGGACAGGGTCGGGGGAGCAGTACTTC. This sequence encodes CSAGTGSGEQYF.

This sequence joins TRBV29-1 and TRBJ2-4; TRBD2 matches at 11 bases. Trimming at V came to 6 bases and at J to 1 base, leaving 5 bases not matched to a gene. In germline, CDR1 is SQVTM, CDR2 ANQGSEA. There are 15 residues in the CDR3. As DNA, the CDR3 is TGCAGCGTCTCGACTAGCGGGATCGCCAAAAACATTCAGTACTTC. Amino acid sequence: CSVSTSGIAKNIQYF. Supplemented by reference TRBV29-1 and TRBJ2-4, the full variable domain reads SAVISQKPSRDICQRGTSLTIQCQVDSQVTMMFWYRQQPGQSLTLIATANQGSEATYESGFVIDKFPISRPNLTFSTLTVSNMSPEDSSIYLCSVSTSGIAKNIQYFGAGTRLSVL.

This rearrangement joins TRBV14 to TRBJ1-1; no firm D call. The CDR3 has 12 amino acids. Germline V gene data show CDR1 as SGHDN and CDR2 as FVKESK. Trimming took 2 bases from V and 5 from J, leaving 6 bases between them. The CDR3 here is CASSQWTTEAFF. In nucleotides, the CDR3 is TGTGCCAGCAGCCAATGGACTACTGAAGCTTTCTTT.

The V gene is TRBV27, the J gene TRBJ2-5; D uncertain. The V end lost 6 bases, the J end lost 7 bases, and 21 bases lay between the germline ends. Germline-derived CDR1 and CDR2 are MNHEY and SMNVEV (reference sequence). The length of the CDR3 is 15 residues. The CDR3 loop reads CASSPRPSFGRTQYF. The CDR3 region has the DNA TGTGCCAGCAGCCCTAGGCCCAGTTTCGGTAGGACCCAGTACTTC.

The chain recombines TRBV5-1 with TRBJ1-3; D is ambiguous. Trimming took 0 bases from V and 0 from J, leaving 4 bases between them. Germline CDR1 is SGHRS and CDR2 is YFSETQ. CDR3 length: 14 amino acids. CDR3 DNA sequence: TGCGCCAGCAGCTTGGCCTTCTCTGGAAACACCATATATTTT. This codes for CASSLAFSGNTIYF.

V is TRBV5-1 and J is TRBJ1-4; tentatively, D is TRBD1 (5 bases). The CDR3 spans 19 residues. V was shortened by 3 bases and J by 3 bases, with 24 bases between the two germline ends. Germline CDR1 reads SGHRS; CDR2 reads YFSETQ. This CDR3 is CASSSGRGTFLGANEKLFF. The CDR3 DNA is TGCGCCAGCAGCTCTGGACGAGGGACTTTTTTAGGGGCTAATGAAAAACTGTTTTTT.

This clone was detected once. This rearrangement joins TRBV14 to TRBJ2-4; no firm D call. The V end lost 3 bases, the J end lost 0 bases, and 9 bases lay between the germline ends. The CDR3 consists of 15 residues. Germline assignment: CDR1 SGHDN and CDR2 FVKESK. CDR3 in amino acids: CASSHSVLAKNIQYF. DNA of the CDR3: TGTGCCAGCAGCCATTCGGTTCTAGCCAAAAACATTCAGTACTTC.

This clone was seen more than once but under ten times. This rearrangement joins TRBV2 to TRBJ1-6, with no clear D. Trimming took off 0 bases at V and 0 bases at J, with 9 bases between the two ends. Germline V gene lookup returns CDR1 SNHLY and CDR2 FYNNEI. The CDR3 runs 17 residues. The CDR3 coding sequence is TGTGCCAGCAGTGAAGCCGGGGTGAGCTCCTATAATTCACCCCTCCACTTT. Its translation: CASSEAGVSSYNSPLHF.

The genes are TRBV12-5 and TRBJ1-2, with TRBD1 as a possible D gene (5 bases). The CDR3 has 14 amino acids. V lost 0 bases and J 2 bases, leaving 7 bases between the germline ends. Germline CDR1 and CDR2: LGHNT and FRNRAP. The CDR3 loop is CASGLVGANYGYTF. DNA for the CDR3: TGTGCTAGTGGTTTGGTAGGGGCAAACTATGGCTACACCTTC.

The rearrangement links TRBV12-5 to TRBJ2-1; a weak D match, TRBD1 (5 bases). Germline loops: CDR1 LGHNT, CDR2 FRNRAP. The CDR3 covers 12 residues. Trimming took off 1 base at V and 10 bases at J, with 8 bases between the two ends. CDR3: CASGLGGREQFF. CDR3 nucleotide sequence: TGTGCTAGTGGTTTGGGGGGCAGAGAGCAGTTCTTC.

This clone has a handful of counts. The rearrangement uses TRBV11-1 and TRBJ2-7; TRBD1 matches at 10 bases. This CDR3 comprises 15 residues. V was clipped by 5 bases and J by 1 base; unmatched bases: 5. Looked up from germline, CDR1 is SGHAT and CDR2 is FQDESV (reference sequence). The CDR3: CASSDPGQGSYEQYF. The CDR3 DNA follows: TGTGCCAGCAGCGACCCGGGACAGGGGTCCTACGAGCAGTACTTC.

The count of this clone is one. The chain is built from TRBV19 and TRBJ2-7, with TRBD2 matching 11 bases. CDR3 length: 13 residues. Germline CDR1 and CDR2: LNHDA and SQIVND (reference sequence). V was clipped by 10 bases and J by 5 bases; unmatched bases: 7. The CDR3 nucleotides read TGTGCCACCTCCCTAGCGGGAGGCCACGAGCAGTACTTC. It yields the protein CATSLAGGHEQYF. The full variable domain, in which reference TRBV19 and TRBJ2-7 provide the parts outside the CDR3, is DGGITQSPKYLFRKEGQNVTLSCEQNLNHDAMYWYRQDPGQGLRLIYYSQIVNDFQKGDIAEGYSVSREKKESFPLTVTSAQKNPTAFYLCATSLAGGHEQYFGPGTRLTVT.

The chain recombines TRBV4-2 with TRBJ2-5, with 16 bases identical to TRBD2. Germline V gives CDR1 LGHNA, CDR2 YNFKEQ. With 3 bases clipped from V and 7 bases from J, the junction kept 8 bases outside the gene matches. The CDR3 spans 17 residues. The CDR3 nucleotides are TGTGCCAGCAGCCAGCCGGGACTAGCGGGGGGGCCGGGGACCCAGTACTTC. It specifies CASSQPGLAGGPGTQYF.

In its sample, this clone was seen once. The junction departs from germline at one end; a sequencing error may be responsible. V is TRBV28 and J is TRBJ1-2; D is perhaps TRBD1 (5 bases). The CDR3 sequence is 14 residues long. Germline values: CDR1 MDHEN, CDR2 SYDVKM. The CDR3 DNA reads TGTGCCGGCAGCCCGACAGAGGACCTCCATGGCTACACCTTC. Translating it yields CAGSPTEDLHGYTF.

The chain links TRBV2 to TRBJ2-3; 7 bases align to TRBD2. The germline V gene encodes CDR1 SNHLY and CDR2 FYNNEI. The ends lost 4 bases at V and 3 bases at J; junction bases unmatched: 13. The CDR3 extends over 17 amino acids. The CDR3 protein is CASSGSEVFSGTDTQYF. CDR3 in DNA: TGTGCCAGCAGTGGGAGTGAGGTGTTTAGCGGGACAGATACGCAGTATTTT.

The chain couples TRBV9 to TRBJ1-6; D is undetermined. Per germline, CDR1 SGDLS and CDR2 YYNGEE. V lost 4 bases and J 0 bases, leaving 11 bases between the germline ends. This CDR3 region has 16 residues. The CDR3 here is CASSREASSYNSPLHF. The DNA of the CDR3 is TGTGCCAGCAGCCGAGAGGCGAGCTCCTATAATTCACCCCTCCACTTT.

This clone was observed a few times. The V and J genes are TRBV19 and TRBJ1-1, with TRBD1 matching 9 bases. This CDR3 spans 15 amino acids. Unmatched junction bases numbered 8, after V lost 5 bases and J lost 4 bases. The germline CDR1 and CDR2 sequences are LNHDA and SQIVND (reference sequence). CDR3 sequence reads: CASSVTGQGSTEAFF. The CDR3 bases are TGTGCCAGTAGTGTAACGGGACAGGGTTCCACTGAAGCTTTCTTT.

The sample holds one count of this clone. The chain uses TRBV4-3 and TRBJ2-3; no firm D call. This CDR3 has 13 amino acids. CDR1 is LGHNA and CDR2 is YSLEER in the germline V gene. Trimming stripped 0 bases from V and 6 bases from J, with 7 bases between. In DNA, the CDR3 is TGCGCCAGCAGCCAAGACGAGGTCGATACGCAGTATTTT. Protein sequence: CASSQDEVDTQYF.

This chain connects TRBV2 to TRBJ2-1; D not resolved. CDR1 is SNHLY and CDR2 is FYNNEI in the germline V gene. The CDR3 loop spans 11 amino acids. Between the trimmed V and J ends, which lost 5 bases and 7 bases, there was a span of 6 bases. The CDR3 nucleotides read TGTGCCAGCAGTTCACTGAATGAGCAGTTCTTC. This codes for CASSSLNEQFF.

This chain links TRBV28 with TRBJ1-2, with D possibly matching TRBD1 (5 bases). CDR3 size: 15 residues. Trimming shortened V by 6 bases and J by 2 bases, and 16 bases separated the two germline ends. The germline CDR1 and CDR2 sequences are MDHEN and SYDVKM. DNA of the CDR3: TGTGCCAGCAGGGAAACAGGAAGACAGAACTATGGCTACACCTTC. Encoded protein: CASRETGRQNYGYTF.

This chain joins TRBV5-4 and TRBJ1-3; 8 positions agree with TRBD1. Losses at the gene ends were 3 bases for V and 2 bases for J; bases not matched to a gene: 4. The CDR3 length is 15 residues. The germline V gene has CDR1 SGHNT and CDR2 YYREEE (reference sequence). Here the CDR3 DNA reads TGTGCCAGCAGCTCCCAGGACAGGGCTGGAAACACCATATATTTT. This encodes CASSSQDRAGNTIYF.

The chain is built from TRBV7-2 and TRBJ1-1, with a weak D call TRBD1 (6 bases). CDR1 is SGHTA, CDR2 FQGNSA, per germline. CDR3 length: 14 residues. Trimming left V 5 bases short and J 3 bases short, with 13 bases between. CDR3 in DNA: TGTGCCAGCAGCCTGCAATCAGGGGACACTGAAGCTTTCTTT. Translated, it gives CASSLQSGDTEAFF.

This chain links TRBV6-4 with TRBJ2-1, with D tentatively TRBD1 (5 bases). The germline V gene has CDR1 MRHNA and CDR2 SNTAGT. The CDR3 runs to 13 residues. The V end lost 6 bases, the J end lost 2 bases, and 8 bases lay between the germline ends. The CDR3 DNA is TGTGCCAGCAGGGCAGGGCCCTACAATGAGCAGTTCTTC. As protein: CASRAGPYNEQFF.

The chain combines TRBV11-2 with TRBJ2-7; 9 bases match TRBD2. With V trimmed by 3 bases and J by 4 bases, 10 bases remained unmatched. There are 16 residues in the CDR3. From germline, CDR1 is SGHAT and CDR2 FQNNGV. CDR3 residues: CASSFQLGLAKYEQYF. CDR3 coding DNA: TGTGCCAGCAGCTTTCAGTTAGGACTAGCGAAATACGAGCAGTACTTC.

The rearrangement uses TRBV9 and TRBJ1-2, with 7 bases fitting TRBD1. The CDR3 has 16 residues. The germline CDR1 and CDR2 sequences are SGDLS and YYNGEE. Trimming cost V 2 bases and J 4 bases; bases outside gene matches: 11. The CDR3 sequence is CASSVGSGQFTYGYTF. CDR3 nucleotides: TGTGCCAGCAGCGTTGGATCGGGACAGTTTACCTATGGCTACACCTTC.

The genes are TRBV29-1 and TRBJ1-1; TRBD1 aligns across 11 bases. Germline V lookup: CDR1 SQVTM, CDR2 ANQGSEA. The CDR3 sequence is 16 residues long. Trimming removed 4 bases from V and 3 bases from J; junction bases left unmatched: 10. CDR3 sequence (DNA): TGCAGCGTTGTTCCCCGGACAGGGGGCGCGGACACTGAAGCTTTCTTT. Translation: CSVVPRTGGADTEAFF.